The clone carrying this T cell receptor beta chain was seen only a few times. Its antigen is undetermined. Unique molecular identifiers were incorporated during preparation of the TCRbeta library. TCRdb called the PCR reads again in MiXCR, with one record for every CDR3 protein. Of some 550,000 distinct CDR3 sequences listed, more than 20% were seen once; the top ten hold 13% to 15%. The data were obtained in a study of T-cell reconstitution after alpha-beta-depleted transplantation in children. Whole-study findings and limits: Reports say that about two months after transplant, the alpha-beta T cells came out of several hundred graft clones that had expanded. Where some patients showed high TCRbeta diversity at day 60, it came from recipient T cells and thymic progenitors that had survived. After one year, T-cell counts and TCRbeta diversity mostly came from new T cells.

This CDR3 region has 15 residues. Trimming shortened V by 5 bases and J by 2 bases, and 13 bases separated the two germline ends. The source is a boy younger than two who had a stem cell transplant for acute myeloid leukemia, so the T cells may come from the graft donor. The chain joins TRBV12-3 or TRBV12-4 to TRBJ2-1, with D maybe TRBD2 (6 bases). The source material was PBMCs, mostly from graft donor cells, sampled 360 days after TCRalphabeta/CD19-depleted stem cell transplant. CDR3 sequence: CASSDYGGPYNEQFF. CDR3 DNA: TGTGCCAGCAGTGACTACGGGGGACCCTACAATGAGCAGTTCTTC.